This T cell receptor beta chain was identified in a study of beta chain features in type 1 diabetes. General study points: Shorter TCRB CDR3s, moderately but significantly so, marked every one of the four CD4+ subsets in Type 1 diabetes patients.

Regarding this clone: Its antigen is unidentified.

Isolated RNA was reverse transcribed in full, so expressed TCRB transcripts were sequenced. Using immunoSEQ multiplex PCR, the repertoire was profiled, and TCRdb retains in-frame clones only, with some absent. Of 550,000 to 850,000 clones in the sample, 13% were seen once. The TCR sequence derives from a man aged 18 to 30 with type 1 diabetes. The sequenced sample was naive CD4+ T cells from blood.

DNA for the CDR3: TGTGCCAGCAGTTTTGTTGCAGGGAACCGTCTAGACTATGGCTACACCTTC. Encoded protein: CASSFVAGNRLDYGYTF. The genes are TRBV27 and TRBJ1-2; perhaps TRBD1 as D (5 bases). V was clipped by 3 bases and J by 3 bases, with 20 bases between them. Per germline, CDR1 MNHEY and CDR2 SMNVEV (reference sequence). This CDR3 has 17 amino acids.